A single TCR beta chain is shown here with its context. The target antigen is unknown. This specimen belongs to a study of shared clonotypes between healthy human individuals. As for the study in general: The study used three CD4 naive, three CD4 memory, two CD8 naive and one CD8 memory plate per donor. Findings and caveats of the study: Generally, estimated richness proved larger in naive subsets than it did in memory subsets.

Data came from immunoSEQ multiplex PCR; TCRdb stores just in-frame clones and leaves some out. The sample records some 1,900,000 clones, about 94% being singletons. V lost 8 bases to trimming and J lost 4 bases; unmatched junction nucleotides: 11. Germline V gene sequence: CDR1 MGHDK, CDR2 SYGVNS. This CDR3 is built from 16 residues. CD45RO-negative, CCR7-positively selected cells formed the naive CD8 fraction, excluding terminally differentiated effector memory CD45RA+ cells. Donors were healthy HIV-negative adults without recently reported acute infections or vaccinations. This chain joins TRBV25-1 and TRBJ2-3, with 11 bases lining up with TRBD2. The sequencing sample was made of naive CD8+ T cells sorted from blood. This TCR derives from a man younger than 35 in good health. The CDR3 loop is CASRGGLAGGPDTQYF. CDR3 sequence (DNA): TGTGCCAGCCGAGGAGGGTTAGCGGGGGGGCCAGATACGCAGTATTTT.